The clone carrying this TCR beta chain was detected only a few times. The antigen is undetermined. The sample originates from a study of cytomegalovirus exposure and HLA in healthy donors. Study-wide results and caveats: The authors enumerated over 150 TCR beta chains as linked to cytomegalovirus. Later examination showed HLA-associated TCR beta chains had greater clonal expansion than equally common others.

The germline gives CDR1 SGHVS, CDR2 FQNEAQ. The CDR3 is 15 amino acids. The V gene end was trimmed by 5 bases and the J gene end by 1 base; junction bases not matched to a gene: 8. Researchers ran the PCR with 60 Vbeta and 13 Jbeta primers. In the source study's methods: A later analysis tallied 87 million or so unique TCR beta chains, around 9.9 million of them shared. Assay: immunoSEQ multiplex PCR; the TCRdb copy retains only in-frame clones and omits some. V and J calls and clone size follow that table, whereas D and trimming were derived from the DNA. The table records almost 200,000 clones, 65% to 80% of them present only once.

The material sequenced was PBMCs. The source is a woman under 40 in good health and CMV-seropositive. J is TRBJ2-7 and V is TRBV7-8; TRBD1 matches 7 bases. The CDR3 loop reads CASSVLGTASYEQYF. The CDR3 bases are TGTGCCAGCAGCGTGCTAGGGACAGCTTCCTACGAGCAGTACTTC.